The entry below describes one TCR beta chain. What it binds is not known. The CDR3 has 15 residues. Trimming removed 3 bases from V and 5 bases from J; junction bases left unmatched: 9. CDR1 and CDR2 (germline): LNHNV, YYDKDF (reference sequence). Researchers prepared the TCRbeta library using unique molecular identifiers, the study reports. TCRdb used MiXCR to reprocess the PCR reads, holding one entry per CDR3 protein. The data show about 980,000 distinct CDR3 sequences, roughly 31% seen once. The data originate from a study of T-cell reconstitution after alpha-beta-depleted transplantation in children. Overall study results and limits: The origin of alpha-beta T cells about two months after transplant was reportedly several hundred expanded graft clones. T-cell numbers and diversity, one year after transplant, stemmed largely from T cells that were newly produced. The study traced high day-60 TCRbeta diversity in some patients to surviving recipient T cells and thymic progenitors.

Sequencing was performed on PBMCs, mostly from graft donor cells, taken 360 days after TCRalphabeta/CD19-depleted stem cell transplant. The chain combines TRBV15 with TRBJ2-7; 8 positions agree with TRBD1. The TCR originated in a boy under two years old who had a stem cell transplant for SCID, so the T cells may come from the graft donor. Here the CDR3 DNA reads TGTGCCACCAGCAGTTTCAAGGACAGGGTCCACGAGCAGTACTTC. This sequence encodes CATSSFKDRVHEQYF. Drawing the rest from reference TRBV15 and TRBJ2-7, the complete variable domain is DAMVIQNPRYQVTQFGKPVTLSCSQTLNHNVMYWYQQKSSQAPKLLFHYYDKDFNNEADTPDNFQSRRPNTSFCFLDIRSPGLGDTAMYLCATSSFKDRVHEQYFGPGTRLTVT.